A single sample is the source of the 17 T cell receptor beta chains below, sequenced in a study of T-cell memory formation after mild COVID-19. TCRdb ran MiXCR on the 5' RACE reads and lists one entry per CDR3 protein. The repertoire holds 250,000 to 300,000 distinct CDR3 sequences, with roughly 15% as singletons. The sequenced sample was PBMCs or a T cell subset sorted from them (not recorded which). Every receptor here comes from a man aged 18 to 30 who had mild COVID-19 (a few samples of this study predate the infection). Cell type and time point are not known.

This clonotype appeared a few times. The CDR3: CASVRKGYEQYV. The CDR3, as DNA: TGCGCCAGTGTCCGGAAGGGCTACGAGCAGTACGTC. The chain has TRBV23-1 and TRBJ2-7; D is undetermined. TRBV23-1 is reported as an ORF; its role is uncertain. Trimming took 9 bases from V and 3 from J, leaving 12 bases between them. The CDR3 sequence is 12 residues long.

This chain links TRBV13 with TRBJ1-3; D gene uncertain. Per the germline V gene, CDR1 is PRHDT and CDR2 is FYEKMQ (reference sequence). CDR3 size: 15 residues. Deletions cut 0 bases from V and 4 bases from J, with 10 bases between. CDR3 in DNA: TGTGCCAGCAGCTTAGGCCTGGGGTCGGGAAACACCATATATTTT. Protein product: CASSLGLGSGNTIYF. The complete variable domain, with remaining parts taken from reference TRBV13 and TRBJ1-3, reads AAGVIQSPRHLIKEKRETATLKCYPIPRHDTVYWYQQGPGQDPQFLISFYEKMQSDKGSIPDRFSAQQFSDYHSELNMSSLELGDSALYFCASSLGLGSGNTIYFGEGSWLTVV.

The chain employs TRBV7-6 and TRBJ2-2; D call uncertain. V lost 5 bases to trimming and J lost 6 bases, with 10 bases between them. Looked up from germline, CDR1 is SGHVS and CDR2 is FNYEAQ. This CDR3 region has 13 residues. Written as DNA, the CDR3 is TGTGCCAGCAGCCCGGAAGTTCCCGGGGAGCTGTTTTTT. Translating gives CASSPEVPGELFF.

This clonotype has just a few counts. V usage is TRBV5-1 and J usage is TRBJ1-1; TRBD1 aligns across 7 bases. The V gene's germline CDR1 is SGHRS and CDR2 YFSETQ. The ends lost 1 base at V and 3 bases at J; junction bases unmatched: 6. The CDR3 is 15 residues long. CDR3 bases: TGCGCCAGCAGCTTGAGGACAGGACTATACACTGAAGCTTTCTTT. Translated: CASSLRTGLYTEAFF.

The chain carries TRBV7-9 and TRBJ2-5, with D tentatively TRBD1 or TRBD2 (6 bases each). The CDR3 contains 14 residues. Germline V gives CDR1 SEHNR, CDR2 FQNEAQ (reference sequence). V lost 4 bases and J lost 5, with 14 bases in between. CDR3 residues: CASSYVGGKETQYF. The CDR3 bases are TGTGCCAGCAGCTACGTCGGGGGCAAGGAGACCCAGTACTTC.

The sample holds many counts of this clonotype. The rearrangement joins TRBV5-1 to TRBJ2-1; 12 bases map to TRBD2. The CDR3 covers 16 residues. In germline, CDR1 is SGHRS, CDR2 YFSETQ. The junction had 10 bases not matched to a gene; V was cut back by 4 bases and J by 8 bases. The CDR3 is CASSVTSGGMGHEQFF. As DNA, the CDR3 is TGCGCCAGCAGCGTGACTAGCGGGGGCATGGGGCATGAGCAGTTCTTC.

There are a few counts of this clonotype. The CDR3 sequence: CASSYSTGGTSSYNEQFF. The DNA for the CDR3 is TGTGCCAGCAGTTACTCGACCGGGGGAACGAGCTCCTACAATGAGCAGTTCTTC. This chain uses TRBV6-5 with TRBJ2-1; tentatively, D is TRBD2 (6 bases). V was clipped by 0 bases and J by 0 bases, with 15 bases between them. Germline CDR1 and CDR2: MNHEY and SVGAGI. There are 18 residues in the CDR3.

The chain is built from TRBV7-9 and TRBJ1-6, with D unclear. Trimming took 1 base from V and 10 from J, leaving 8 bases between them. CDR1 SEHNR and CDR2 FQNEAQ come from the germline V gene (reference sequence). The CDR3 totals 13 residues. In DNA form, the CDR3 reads TGTGCCAGCAGCTTAGGTCCTGCGTCACCCCTCCACTTT. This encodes CASSLGPASPLHF. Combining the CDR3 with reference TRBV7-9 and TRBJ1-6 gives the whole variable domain DTGVSQNPRHKITKRGQNVTFRCDPISEHNRLYWYRQTLGQGPEFLTYFQNEAQLEKSRLLSDRFSAERPKGSFSTLEIQRTEQGDSAMYLCASSLGPASPLHFGNGTRLTVT.

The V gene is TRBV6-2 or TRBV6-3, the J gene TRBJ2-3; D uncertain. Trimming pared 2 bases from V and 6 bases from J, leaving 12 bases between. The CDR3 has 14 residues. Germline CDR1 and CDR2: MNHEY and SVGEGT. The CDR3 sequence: CASSYKKWGDTQYF. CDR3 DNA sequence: TGTGCCAGCAGTTACAAAAAGTGGGGTGATACGCAGTATTTT.

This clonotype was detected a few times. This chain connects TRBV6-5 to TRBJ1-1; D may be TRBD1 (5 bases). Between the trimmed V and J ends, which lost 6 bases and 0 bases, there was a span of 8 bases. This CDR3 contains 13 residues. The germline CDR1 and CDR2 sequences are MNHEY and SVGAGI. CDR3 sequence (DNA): TGTGCCAGCAGGGGGGTCCTGAACACTGAAGCTTTCTTT. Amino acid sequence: CASRGVLNTEAFF.

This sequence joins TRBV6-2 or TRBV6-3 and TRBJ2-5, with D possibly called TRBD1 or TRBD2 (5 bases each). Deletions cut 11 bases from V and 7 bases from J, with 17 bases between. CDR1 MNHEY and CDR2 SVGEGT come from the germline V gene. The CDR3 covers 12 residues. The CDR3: CACNSGTWTQYF. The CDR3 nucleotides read TGTGCCTGCAACTCCGGGACCTGGACCCAGTACTTC.

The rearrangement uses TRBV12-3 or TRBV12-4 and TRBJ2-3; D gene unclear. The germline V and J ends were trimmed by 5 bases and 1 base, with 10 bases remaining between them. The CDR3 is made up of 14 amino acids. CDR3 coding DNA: TGTGCCAGCAGTAGCGCGGCCGGCACAGATACGCAGTATTTT. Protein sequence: CASSSAAGTDTQYF.

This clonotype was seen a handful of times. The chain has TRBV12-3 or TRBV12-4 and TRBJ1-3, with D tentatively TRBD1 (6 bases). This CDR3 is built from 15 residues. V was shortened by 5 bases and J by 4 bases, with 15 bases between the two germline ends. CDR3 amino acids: CASSRPGGAGNTIYF. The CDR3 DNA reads TGTGCCAGCAGTCGACCGGGGGGGGCCGGAAACACCATATATTTT.

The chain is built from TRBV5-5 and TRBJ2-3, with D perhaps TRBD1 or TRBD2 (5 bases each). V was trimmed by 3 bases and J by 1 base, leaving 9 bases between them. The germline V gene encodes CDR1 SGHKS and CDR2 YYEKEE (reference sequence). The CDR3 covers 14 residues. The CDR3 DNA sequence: TGTGCCAGCAGCTCGGGACCGGGCACAGATACGCAGTATTTT. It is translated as CASSSGPGTDTQYF. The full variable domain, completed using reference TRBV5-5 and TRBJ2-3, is DAGVTQSPTHLIKTRGQQVTLRCSPISGHKSVSWYQQVLGQGPQFIFQYYEKEERGRGNFPDRFSARQFPNYSSELNVNALLLGDSALYLCASSSGPGTDTQYFGPGTRLTVL.

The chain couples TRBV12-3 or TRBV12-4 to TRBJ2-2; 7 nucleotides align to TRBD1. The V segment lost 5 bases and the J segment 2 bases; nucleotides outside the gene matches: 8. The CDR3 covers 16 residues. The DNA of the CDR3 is TGTGCCAGCAGTGCAAGGGACAGTTTTAACACCGGGGAGCTGTTTTTT. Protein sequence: CASSARDSFNTGELFF.

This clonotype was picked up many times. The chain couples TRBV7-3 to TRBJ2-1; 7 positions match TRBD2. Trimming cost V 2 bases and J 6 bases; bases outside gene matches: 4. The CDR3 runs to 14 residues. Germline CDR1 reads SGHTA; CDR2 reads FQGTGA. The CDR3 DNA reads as TGTGCCAGCAGCTTACTAGCGGCGAGCAATGAGCAGTTCTTC. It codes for CASSLLAASNEQFF.

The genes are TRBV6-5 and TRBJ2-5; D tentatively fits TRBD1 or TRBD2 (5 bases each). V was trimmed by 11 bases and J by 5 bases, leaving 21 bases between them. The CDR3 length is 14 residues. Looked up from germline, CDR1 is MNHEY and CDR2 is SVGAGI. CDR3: CAGKDPGTTETQYF. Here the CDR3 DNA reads TGTGCCGGCAAGGATCCCGGGACGACGGAGACCCAGTACTTC.